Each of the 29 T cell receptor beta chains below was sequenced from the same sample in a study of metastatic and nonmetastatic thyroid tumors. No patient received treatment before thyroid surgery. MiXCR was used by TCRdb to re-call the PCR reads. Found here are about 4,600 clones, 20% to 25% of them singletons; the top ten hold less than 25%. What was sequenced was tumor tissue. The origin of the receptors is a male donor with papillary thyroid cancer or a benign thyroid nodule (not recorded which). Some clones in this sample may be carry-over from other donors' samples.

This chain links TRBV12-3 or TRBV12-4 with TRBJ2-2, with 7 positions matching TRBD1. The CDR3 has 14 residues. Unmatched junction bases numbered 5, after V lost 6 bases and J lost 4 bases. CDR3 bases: TGTGCCAGCAGCCCCGACAGGGTCACCGGGGAGCTGTTTTTT. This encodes CASSPDRVTGELFF.

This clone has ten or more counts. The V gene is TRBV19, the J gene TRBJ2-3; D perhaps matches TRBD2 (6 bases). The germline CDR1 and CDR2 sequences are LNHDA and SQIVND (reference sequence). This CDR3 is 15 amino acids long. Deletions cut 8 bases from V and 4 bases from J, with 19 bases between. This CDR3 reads CASATGLSSSDTQYF. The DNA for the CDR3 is TGTGCCAGTGCGACGGGACTGTCTAGCTCAGATACGCAGTATTTT.

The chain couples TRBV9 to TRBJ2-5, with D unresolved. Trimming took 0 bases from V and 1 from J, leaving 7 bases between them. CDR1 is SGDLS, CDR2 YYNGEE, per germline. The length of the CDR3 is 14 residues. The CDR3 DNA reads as TGTGCCAGCAGCGTAGAACAGAGCCAAGAGACCCAGTACTTC. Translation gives CASSVEQSQETQYF.

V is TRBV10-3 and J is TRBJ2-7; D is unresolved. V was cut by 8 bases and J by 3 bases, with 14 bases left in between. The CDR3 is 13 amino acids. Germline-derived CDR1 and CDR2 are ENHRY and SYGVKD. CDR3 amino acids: CAIAPDGIYEQYF. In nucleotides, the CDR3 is TGTGCCATCGCCCCGGACGGAATCTACGAGCAGTACTTC.

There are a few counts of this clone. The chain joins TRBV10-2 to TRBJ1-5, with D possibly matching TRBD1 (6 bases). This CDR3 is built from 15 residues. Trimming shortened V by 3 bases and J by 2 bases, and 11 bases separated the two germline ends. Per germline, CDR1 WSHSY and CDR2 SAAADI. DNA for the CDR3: TGCGCCAGCAGTGAAAGTTCAGGGGGCAATCAGCCCCAGCATTTT. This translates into CASSESSGGNQPQHF.

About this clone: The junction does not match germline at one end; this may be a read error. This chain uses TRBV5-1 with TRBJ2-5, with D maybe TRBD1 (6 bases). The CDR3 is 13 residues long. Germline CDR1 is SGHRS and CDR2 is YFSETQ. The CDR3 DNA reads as TGCGCCGGCAGCGGTGGACAGCAAGAGACCCAGTACTTC. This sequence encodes CAGSGGQQETQYF.

The CDR3, as DNA: TGTGCCAGTAGTGGACGGACTCCCGGGACGGTAGAGACCCAGTACTTC. It translates to CASSGRTPGTVETQYF. V is TRBV19 and J is TRBJ2-5, with D perhaps TRBD1 or TRBD2 (5 bases each). The CDR3 is 16 amino acids. V was cut by 5 bases and J by 4 bases, with 20 bases left in between. CDR1 and CDR2 (germline): LNHDA, SQIVND (reference sequence).

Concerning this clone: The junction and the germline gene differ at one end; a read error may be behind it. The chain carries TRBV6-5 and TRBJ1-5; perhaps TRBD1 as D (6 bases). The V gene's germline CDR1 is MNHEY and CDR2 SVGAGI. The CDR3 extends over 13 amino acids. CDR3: CASSLTHDRPRHF. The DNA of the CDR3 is TGTGCCAGCAGTTTAACCCATGACAGGCCCCGGCATTTT.

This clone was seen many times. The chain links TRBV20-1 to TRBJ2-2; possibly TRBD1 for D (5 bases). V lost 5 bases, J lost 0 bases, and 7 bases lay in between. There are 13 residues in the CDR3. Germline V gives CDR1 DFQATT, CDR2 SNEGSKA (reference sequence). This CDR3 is CSASTANTGELFF. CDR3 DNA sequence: TGCAGTGCTTCGACAGCGAACACCGGGGAGCTGTTTTTT.

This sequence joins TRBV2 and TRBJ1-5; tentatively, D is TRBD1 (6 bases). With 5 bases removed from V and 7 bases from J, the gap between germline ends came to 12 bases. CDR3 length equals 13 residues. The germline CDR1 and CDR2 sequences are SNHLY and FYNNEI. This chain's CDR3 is CASSPRGGQPQHF. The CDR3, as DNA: TGTGCCAGCAGTCCTCGGGGGGGCCAGCCCCAGCATTTT.

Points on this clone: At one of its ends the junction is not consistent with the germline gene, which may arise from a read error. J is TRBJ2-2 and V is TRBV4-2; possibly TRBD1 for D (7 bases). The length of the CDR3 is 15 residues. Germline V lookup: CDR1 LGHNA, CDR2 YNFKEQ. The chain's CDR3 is CASGQGDSNTGELFF. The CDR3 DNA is TGTGCCAGCGGCCAGGGGGACTCTAACACCGGGGAGCTGTTTTTT.

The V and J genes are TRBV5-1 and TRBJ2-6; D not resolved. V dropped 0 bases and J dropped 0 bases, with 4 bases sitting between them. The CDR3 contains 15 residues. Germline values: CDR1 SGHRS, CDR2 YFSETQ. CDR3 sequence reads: CASSLVGSGANVLTF. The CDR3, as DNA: TGCGCCAGCAGCTTGGTAGGCTCTGGGGCCAACGTCCTGACTTTC.

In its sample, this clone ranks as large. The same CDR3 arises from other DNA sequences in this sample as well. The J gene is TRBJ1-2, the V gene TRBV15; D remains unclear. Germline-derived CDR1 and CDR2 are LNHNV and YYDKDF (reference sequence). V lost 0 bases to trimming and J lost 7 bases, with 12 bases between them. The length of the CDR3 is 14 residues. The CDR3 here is CATSRDGGMAGYTF. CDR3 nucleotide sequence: TGTGCCACCAGCAGAGATGGTGGGATGGCTGGCTACACCTTC.

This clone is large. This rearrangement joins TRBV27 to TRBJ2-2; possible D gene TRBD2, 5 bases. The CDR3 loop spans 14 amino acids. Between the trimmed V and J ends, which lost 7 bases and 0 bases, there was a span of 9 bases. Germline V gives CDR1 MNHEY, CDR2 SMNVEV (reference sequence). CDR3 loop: CASKASPNTGELFF. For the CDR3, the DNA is TGTGCCAGCAAGGCTAGCCCGAACACCGGGGAGCTGTTTTTT.

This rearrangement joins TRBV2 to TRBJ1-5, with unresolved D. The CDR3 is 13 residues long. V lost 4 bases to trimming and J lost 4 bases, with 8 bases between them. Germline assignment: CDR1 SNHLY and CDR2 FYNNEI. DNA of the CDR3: TGTGCCAGCAGTGGTCAGGTGAATCAGCCCCAGCATTTT. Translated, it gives CASSGQVNQPQHF.

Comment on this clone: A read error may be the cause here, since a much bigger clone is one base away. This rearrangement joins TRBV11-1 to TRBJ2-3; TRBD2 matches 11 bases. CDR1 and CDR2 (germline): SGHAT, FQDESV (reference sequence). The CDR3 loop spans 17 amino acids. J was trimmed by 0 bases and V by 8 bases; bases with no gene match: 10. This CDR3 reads CASGSGRTSGSTDTQYF. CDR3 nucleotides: TGTGCCAGCGGCTCAGGCCGGACTAGCGGGAGCACAGATACGCAGTATTTT.

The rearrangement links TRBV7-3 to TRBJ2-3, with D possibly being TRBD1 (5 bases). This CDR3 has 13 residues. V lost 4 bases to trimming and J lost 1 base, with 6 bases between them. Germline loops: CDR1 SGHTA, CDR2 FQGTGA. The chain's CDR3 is CASSSQGTDTQYF. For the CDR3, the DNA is TGTGCCAGCAGCTCACAGGGCACAGATACGCAGTATTTT.

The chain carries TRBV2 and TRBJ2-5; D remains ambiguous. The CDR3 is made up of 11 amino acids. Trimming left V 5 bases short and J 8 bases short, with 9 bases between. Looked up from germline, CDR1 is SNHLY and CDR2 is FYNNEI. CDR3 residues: CASSLVETQYF. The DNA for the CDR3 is TGTGCCAGCAGTCTTGTGGAAACCCAGTACTTC.

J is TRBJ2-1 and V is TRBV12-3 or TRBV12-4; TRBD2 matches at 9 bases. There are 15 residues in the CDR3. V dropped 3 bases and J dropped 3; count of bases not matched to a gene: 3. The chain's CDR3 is CASSFGLASYNEQFF. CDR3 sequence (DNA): TGTGCCAGCAGTTTTGGACTAGCGAGCTACAATGAGCAGTTCTTC.

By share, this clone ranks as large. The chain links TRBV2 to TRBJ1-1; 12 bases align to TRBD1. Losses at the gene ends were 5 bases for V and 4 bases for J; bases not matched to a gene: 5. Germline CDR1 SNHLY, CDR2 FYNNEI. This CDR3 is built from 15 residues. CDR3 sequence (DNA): TGTGCCAGCAGTCGGGACAGGGGGCCCGGCACTGAAGCTTTCTTT. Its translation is CASSRDRGPGTEAFF.

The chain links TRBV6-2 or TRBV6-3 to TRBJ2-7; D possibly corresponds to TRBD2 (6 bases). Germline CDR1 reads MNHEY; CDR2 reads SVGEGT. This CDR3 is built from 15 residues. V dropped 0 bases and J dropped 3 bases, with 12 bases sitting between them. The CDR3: CASSYSRTGDYEQYF. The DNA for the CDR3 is TGTGCCAGCAGTTACTCGCGGACGGGAGACTACGAGCAGTACTTC.

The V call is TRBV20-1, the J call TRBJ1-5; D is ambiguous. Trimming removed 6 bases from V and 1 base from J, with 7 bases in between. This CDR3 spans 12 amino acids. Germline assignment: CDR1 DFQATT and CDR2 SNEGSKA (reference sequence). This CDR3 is CSAAGSNQPQHF. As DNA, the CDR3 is TGCAGTGCAGCGGGGAGCAATCAGCCCCAGCATTTT.

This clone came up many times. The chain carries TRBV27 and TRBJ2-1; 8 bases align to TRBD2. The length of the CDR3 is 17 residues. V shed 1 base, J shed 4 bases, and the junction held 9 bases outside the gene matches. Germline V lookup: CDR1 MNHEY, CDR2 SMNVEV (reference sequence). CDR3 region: CASSLYPAGASYNEQFF. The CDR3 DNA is TGTGCCAGCAGTTTATACCCAGCGGGAGCCTCATACAATGAGCAGTTCTTC.

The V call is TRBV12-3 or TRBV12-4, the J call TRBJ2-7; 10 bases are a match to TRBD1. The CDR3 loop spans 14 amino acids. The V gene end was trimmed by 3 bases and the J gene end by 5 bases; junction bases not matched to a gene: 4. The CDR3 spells CASSFDRGRHEQYF. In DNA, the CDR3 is TGTGCCAGCAGTTTTGACAGGGGGCGACACGAGCAGTACTTC.

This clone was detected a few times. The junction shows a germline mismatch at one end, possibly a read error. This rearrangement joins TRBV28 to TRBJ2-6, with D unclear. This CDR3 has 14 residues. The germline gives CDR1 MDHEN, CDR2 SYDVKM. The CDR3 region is CASSRSSGSNVLTF. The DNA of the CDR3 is TGTGCCAGCAGCCGAAGCTCTGGGTCCAACGTCCTGACTTTC.

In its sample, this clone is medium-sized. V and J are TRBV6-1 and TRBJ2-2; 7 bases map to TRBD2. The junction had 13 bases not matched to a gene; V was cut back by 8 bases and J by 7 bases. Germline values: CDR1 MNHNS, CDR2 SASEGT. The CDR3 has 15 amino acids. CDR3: CASSSGGRWSGELFF. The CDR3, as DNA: TGTGCCAGCTCCTCGGGCGGGAGATGGAGCGGGGAGCTGTTTTTT.

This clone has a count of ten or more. CDR3 residues: CASSPPVEASQETQYF. CDR3 sequence (DNA): TGTGCCAGCTCACCACCGGTGGAAGCGTCCCAAGAGACCCAGTACTTC. The rearrangement links TRBV18 to TRBJ2-5, with D unresolved. V was clipped by 0 bases and J by 1 base, with 12 bases between them. The CDR3 is 16 amino acids. Per the germline V gene, CDR1 is KGHSH and CDR2 is LQKENI. Full variable domain (outside the CDR3, taken from reference TRBV18 and TRBJ2-5): NAGVMQNPRHLVRRRGQEARLRCSPMKGHSHVYWYRQLPEEGLKFMVYLQKENIIDESGMPKERFSAEFPKEGPSILRIQQVVRGDSAAYFCASSPPVEASQETQYFGPGTRLLVL.

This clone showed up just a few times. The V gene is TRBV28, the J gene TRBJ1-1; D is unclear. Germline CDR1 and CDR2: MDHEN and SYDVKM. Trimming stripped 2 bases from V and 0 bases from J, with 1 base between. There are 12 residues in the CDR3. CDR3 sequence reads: CASSLVNTEAFF. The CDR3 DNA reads TGTGCCAGCAGTTTAGTGAACACTGAAGCTTTCTTT.

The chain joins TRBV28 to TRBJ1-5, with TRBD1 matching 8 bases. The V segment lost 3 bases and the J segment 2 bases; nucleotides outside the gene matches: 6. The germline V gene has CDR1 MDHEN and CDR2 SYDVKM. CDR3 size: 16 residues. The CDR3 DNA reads TGTGCCAGCAGTTTGAGGACAGGGTACGGCAATCAGCCCCAGCATTTT. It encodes CASSLRTGYGNQPQHF.